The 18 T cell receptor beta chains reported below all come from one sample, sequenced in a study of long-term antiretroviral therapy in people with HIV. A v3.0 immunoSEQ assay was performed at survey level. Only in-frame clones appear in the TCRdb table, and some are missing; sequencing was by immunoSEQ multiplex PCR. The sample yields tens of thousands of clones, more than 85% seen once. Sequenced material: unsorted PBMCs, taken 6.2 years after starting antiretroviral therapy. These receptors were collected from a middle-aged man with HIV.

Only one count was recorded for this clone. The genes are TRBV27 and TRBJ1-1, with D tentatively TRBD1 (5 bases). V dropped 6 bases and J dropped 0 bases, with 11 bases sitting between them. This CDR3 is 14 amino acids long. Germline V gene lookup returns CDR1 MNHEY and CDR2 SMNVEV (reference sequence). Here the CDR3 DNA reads TGTGCCAGCAGATTCGGGGGGATGAACACTGAAGCTTTCTTT. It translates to CASRFGGMNTEAFF.

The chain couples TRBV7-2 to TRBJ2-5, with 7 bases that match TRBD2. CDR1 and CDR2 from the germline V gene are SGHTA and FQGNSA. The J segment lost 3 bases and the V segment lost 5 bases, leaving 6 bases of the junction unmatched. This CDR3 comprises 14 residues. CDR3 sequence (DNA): TGTGCCAGCAGCCCAGGGCTAGCGGAAGAGACCCAGTACTTC. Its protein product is CASSPGLAEETQYF.

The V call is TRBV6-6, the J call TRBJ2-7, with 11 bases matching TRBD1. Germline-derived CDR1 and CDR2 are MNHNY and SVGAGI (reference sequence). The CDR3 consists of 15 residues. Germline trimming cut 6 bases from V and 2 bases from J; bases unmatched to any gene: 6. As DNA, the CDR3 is TGTGCCAGCAGCCCTGGGACAGGGGGGACCTACGAGCAGTACTTC. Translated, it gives CASSPGTGGTYEQYF.

CDR3 nucleotide sequence: TGTGCCAGTAGTCCCAATAGCAAGGCCCAGTACTTC. Translated, it gives CASSPNSKAQYF. This chain connects TRBV19 to TRBJ2-5; unclear D gene. Germline V gene lookup returns CDR1 LNHDA and CDR2 SQIVND (reference sequence). V lost 5 bases and J lost 9, with 13 bases in between. The CDR3 loop spans 12 amino acids.

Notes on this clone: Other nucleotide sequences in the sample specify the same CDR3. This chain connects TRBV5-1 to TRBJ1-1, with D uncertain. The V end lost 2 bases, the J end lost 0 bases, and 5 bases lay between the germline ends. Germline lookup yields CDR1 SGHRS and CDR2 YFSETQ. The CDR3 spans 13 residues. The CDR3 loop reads CASSFVMNTEAFF. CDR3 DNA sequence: TGCGCCAGCAGCTTTGTCATGAACACTGAAGCTTTCTTT.

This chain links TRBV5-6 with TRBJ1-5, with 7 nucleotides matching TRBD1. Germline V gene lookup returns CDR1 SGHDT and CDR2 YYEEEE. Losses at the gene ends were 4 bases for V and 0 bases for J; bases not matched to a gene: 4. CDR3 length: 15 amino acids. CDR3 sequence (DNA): TGTGCCAGCAGCCTCACAGGGGTTAGCAATCAGCCCCAGCATTTT. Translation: CASSLTGVSNQPQHF.

The CDR3 sequence: CASRWGADGNQPQHF. The CDR3, as DNA: TGTGCCAGTAGATGGGGGGCAGACGGCAATCAGCCCCAGCATTTT. V is TRBV19 and J is TRBJ1-5; TRBD1 might be the D (6 bases). The CDR3 extends over 15 amino acids. Germline CDR1 is LNHDA and CDR2 is SQIVND (reference sequence). V shed 6 bases and J shed 2 bases, with 14 bases lying between them.

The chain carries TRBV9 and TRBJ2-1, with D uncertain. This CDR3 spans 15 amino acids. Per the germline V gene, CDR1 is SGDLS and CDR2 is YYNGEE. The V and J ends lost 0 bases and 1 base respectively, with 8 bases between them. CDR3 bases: TGTGCCAGCAGCGTAGATCTGCCTTCCTACAATGAGCAGTTCTTC. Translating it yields CASSVDLPSYNEQFF.

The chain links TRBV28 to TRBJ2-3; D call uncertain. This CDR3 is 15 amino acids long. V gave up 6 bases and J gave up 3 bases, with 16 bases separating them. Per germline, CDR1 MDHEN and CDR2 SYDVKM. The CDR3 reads CASSPPSKLTDTQYF. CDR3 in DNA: TGTGCCAGCAGCCCCCCTTCAAAGCTTACAGATACGCAGTATTTT.

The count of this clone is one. In DNA form, the CDR3 reads TGTGCCAGCAGCTCTAGCGGGGGGGCTAACACCGGGGAGCTGTTTTTT. This gives the protein CASSSSGGANTGELFF. The gene calls are TRBV5-6 and TRBJ2-2; TRBD2 aligns across 12 bases. Germline CDR1 SGHDT, CDR2 YYEEEE. The J segment lost 2 bases and the V segment lost 3 bases, leaving 2 bases of the junction unmatched. The CDR3 has 16 amino acids. Using reference TRBV5-6 and TRBJ2-2 for the parts outside the CDR3, the full variable domain is DAGVTQSPTHLIKTRGQQVTLRCSPKSGHDTVSWYQQALGQGPQFIFQYYEEEERQRGNFPDRFSGHQFPNYSSELNVNALLLGDSALYLCASSSSGGANTGELFFGEGSRLTVL.

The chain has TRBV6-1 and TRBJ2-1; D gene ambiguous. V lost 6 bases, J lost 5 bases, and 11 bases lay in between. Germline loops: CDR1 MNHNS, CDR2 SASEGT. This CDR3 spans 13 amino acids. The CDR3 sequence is CASRGDAHNEQFF. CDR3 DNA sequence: TGTGCCAGCAGGGGCGACGCACACAATGAGCAGTTCTTC.

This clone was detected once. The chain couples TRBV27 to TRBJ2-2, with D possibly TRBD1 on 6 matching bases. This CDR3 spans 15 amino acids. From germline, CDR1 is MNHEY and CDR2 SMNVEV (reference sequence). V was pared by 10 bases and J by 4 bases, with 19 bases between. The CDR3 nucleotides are TGTGCCACCCGAGCCGGGACAACCACCACCGGGGAGCTGTTTTTT. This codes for CATRAGTTTTGELFF.

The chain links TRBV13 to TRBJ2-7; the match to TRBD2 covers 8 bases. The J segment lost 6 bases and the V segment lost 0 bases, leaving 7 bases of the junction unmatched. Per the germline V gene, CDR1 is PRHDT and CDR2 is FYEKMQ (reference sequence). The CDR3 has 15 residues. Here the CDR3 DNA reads TGTGCCAGCAGCTTAGGCAGTTCTAGCGGGCGCGAGCAGTACTTC. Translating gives CASSLGSSSGREQYF. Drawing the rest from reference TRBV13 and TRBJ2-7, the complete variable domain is AAGVIQSPRHLIKEKRETATLKCYPIPRHDTVYWYQQGPGQDPQFLISFYEKMQSDKGSIPDRFSAQQFSDYHSELNMSSLELGDSALYFCASSLGSSSGREQYFGPGTRLTVT.

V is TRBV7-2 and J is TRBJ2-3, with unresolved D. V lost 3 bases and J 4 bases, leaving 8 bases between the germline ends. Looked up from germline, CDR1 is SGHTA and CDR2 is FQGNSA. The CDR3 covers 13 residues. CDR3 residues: CASSFTNSDTQYF. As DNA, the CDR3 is TGTGCCAGCAGCTTCACCAATTCAGATACGCAGTATTTT.

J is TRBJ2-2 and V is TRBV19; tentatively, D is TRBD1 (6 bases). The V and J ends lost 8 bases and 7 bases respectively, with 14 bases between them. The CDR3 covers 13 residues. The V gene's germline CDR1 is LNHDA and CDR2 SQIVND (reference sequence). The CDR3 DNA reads TGTGCCAGTTCCCCAGGGGCCGGCGGGGAGCTGTTTTTT. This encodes CASSPGAGGELFF.

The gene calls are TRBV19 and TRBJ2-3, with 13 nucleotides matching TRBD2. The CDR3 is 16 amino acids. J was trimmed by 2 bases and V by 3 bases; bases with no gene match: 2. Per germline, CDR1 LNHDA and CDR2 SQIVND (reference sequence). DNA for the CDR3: TGTGCCAGTAGTATGGGACTAGCGGGATTCACAGATACGCAGTATTTT. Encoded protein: CASSMGLAGFTDTQYF.

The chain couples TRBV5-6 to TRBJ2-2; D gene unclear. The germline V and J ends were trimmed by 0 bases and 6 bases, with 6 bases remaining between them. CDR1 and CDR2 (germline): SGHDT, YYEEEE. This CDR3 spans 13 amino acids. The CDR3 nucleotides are TGTGCCAGCAGCTTGGTAAGGTCCGGGGAGCTGTTTTTT. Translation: CASSLVRSGELFF.

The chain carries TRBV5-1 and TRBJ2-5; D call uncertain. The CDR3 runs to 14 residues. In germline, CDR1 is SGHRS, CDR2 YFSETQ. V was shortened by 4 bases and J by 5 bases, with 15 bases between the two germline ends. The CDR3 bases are TGCGCCAGCAGCCGGGCGCAACGCAGGGAGACCCAGTACTTC. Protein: CASSRAQRRETQYF.